The rows below give T cell receptor beta chains drawn from one sample of a study of blood T cell repertoires in COVID-19. Assay: immunoSEQ multiplex PCR; the TCRdb copy retains only in-frame clones and omits some. Among 200,000 to 250,000 clones listed, around 81% were seen once. Sample: peripheral blood. The receptors were sampled from a woman in her 70s with acute or convalescent COVID-19. CDR3s include the opening cysteine and the closing phenylalanine or tryptophan. Fields, in order: V gene, J gene, D gene, clone size, CDR3 DNA, CDR3 protein. A D gene is named only where the DNA matches it firmly. The listing skips clone size in some rows; elsewhere it reads once, few, many or a size class.

v_call: TRBV7-8
j_call: TRBJ2-3
d_call: TRBD2
clone_size: .
cdr3_nt: TGTGCCAGCAGCCTAACGGGGGGGACAGATACGCAGTATTTT
cdr3_aa: CASSLTGGTDTQYF

v_call: TRBV19
j_call: TRBJ2-2
d_call: .
clone_size: .
cdr3_nt: TGTGCCAGTACCACGCCAGGCCTAACCGGGGAGCTGTTTTTT
cdr3_aa: CASTTPGLTGELFF

v_call: TRBV12-3/TRBV12-4
j_call: TRBJ1-5
d_call: .
clone_size: .
cdr3_nt: TGTGCCAGCAGCCCCACCGGGGGGGCCACTCTGGCATTT
cdr3_aa: CASSPTGGATLAF

v_call: TRBV24-1
j_call: TRBJ1-4
d_call: TRBD1
clone_size: .
cdr3_nt: TGTGCCACGGCAAGGACAGGGCGGACCGAAAAACTGTTTTTT
cdr3_aa: CATARTGRTEKLFF

v_call: TRBV12-5
j_call: TRBJ2-3
d_call: TRBD1
clone_size: .
cdr3_nt: TGTGCTAGTGGCCTCCGACAGGGAGAGTCGGATACGCAGTATTTT
cdr3_aa: CASGLRQGESDTQYF

v_call: TRBV9
j_call: TRBJ1-4
d_call: .
clone_size: .
cdr3_nt: TGTGCCAGCAGCGCCAGGGAAGGATATCATGAAAAACTGTTTTTT
cdr3_aa: CASSAREGYHEKLFF

v_call: TRBV5-1
j_call: TRBJ2-2
d_call: .
clone_size: .
cdr3_nt: TGCGCCAGCAGCGACCAGGGGACGAACACCGGGGAGCTGTTTTTT
cdr3_aa: CASSDQGTNTGELFF

v_call: TRBV3-1/TRBV3-2
j_call: TRBJ1-6
d_call: .
clone_size: .
cdr3_nt: TGTGCCAGCAGCCCGCACAGTGCCCCCCGGAATTCACCCCTCCACTTT
cdr3_aa: CASSPHSAPRNSPLHF

v_call: TRBV29-1
j_call: TRBJ2-6
d_call: .
clone_size: .
cdr3_nt: TGCAGCGTCGTTTCCGCCAGGGGAACCTCTGGGGCCAACGTCCTGACTTTC
cdr3_aa: CSVVSARGTSGANVLTF

v_call: TRBV27
j_call: TRBJ2-5
d_call: TRBD1
clone_size: .
cdr3_nt: TGTGCCAGCAGCTTTGGGTCGACAGGGGGCGGAGAGACCCAGTACTTC
cdr3_aa: CASSFGSTGGGETQYF

v_call: TRBV6-5
j_call: TRBJ2-2
d_call: .
clone_size: .
cdr3_nt: TGTGCCAGCAGTTACTCGCCGGACACGTACACCGGGGAGCTGTTTTTT
cdr3_aa: CASSYSPDTYTGELFF

v_call: TRBV6-1
j_call: TRBJ2-3
d_call: .
clone_size: many
cdr3_nt: TGTGCCAGCAGTGAACGGCTCGGGGTCACAGATACGCAGTATTTT
cdr3_aa: CASSERLGVTDTQYF

v_call: TRBV29-1
j_call: TRBJ1-5
d_call: .
clone_size: .
cdr3_nt: TGCAGCGTCTCCGGGACTAATAGCAATCAGCCCCAGCATTTT
cdr3_aa: CSVSGTNSNQPQHF

v_call: TRBV7-2
j_call: TRBJ2-2
d_call: TRBD2
clone_size: .
cdr3_nt: TGTGCCAGCAGCTTATTTAGCGGGGGGGCGGCCACCGGGGAGCTGTTTTTT
cdr3_aa: CASSLFSGGAATGELFF

v_call: TRBV5-1
j_call: TRBJ2-3
d_call: .
clone_size: .
cdr3_nt: TGCGCCAGCAGCTTCATAGCTGCTTCAGATACGCAGTATTTT
cdr3_aa: CASSFIAASDTQYF

v_call: TRBV6-5
j_call: TRBJ1-5
d_call: TRBD1
clone_size: few
cdr3_nt: TGTGCCAGCAGTTATGAAAATCCAGGGGGGTATCAGCCCCAGCATTTT
cdr3_aa: CASSYENPGGYQPQHF

v_call: TRBV6-5
j_call: TRBJ1-6
d_call: .
clone_size: .
cdr3_nt: TGTGCCAGCAGTTCGGGAGTGCGGGGATCACCCCTCCACTTT
cdr3_aa: CASSSGVRGSPLHF

v_call: TRBV13
j_call: TRBJ2-3
d_call: .
clone_size: .
cdr3_nt: TGTGCCAGCAGCTTGGAGCCCTTCGGCGGGGTAACAGATACGCAGTATTTT
cdr3_aa: CASSLEPFGGVTDTQYF

v_call: TRBV10-2
j_call: TRBJ1-1
d_call: .
clone_size: .
cdr3_nt: TGCGCCAGCAGGGAGGAGTGGTCGGAGGTTGAAGCTTTCTTT
cdr3_aa: CASREEWSEVEAFF

v_call: TRBV7-2
j_call: TRBJ2-3
d_call: .
clone_size: once
cdr3_nt: TGTGCCAGCAGCCCGTTCACAGATACGCAGTATTTT
cdr3_aa: CASSPFTDTQYF

v_call: TRBV29-1
j_call: TRBJ2-5
d_call: TRBD1
clone_size: many
cdr3_nt: TGCAGCGTTGAGGGGGCAGGGGGCGGTGGGACCCAGTACTTC
cdr3_aa: CSVEGAGGGGTQYF

v_call: TRBV9
j_call: TRBJ2-3
d_call: .
clone_size: .
cdr3_nt: TGTGCCAGCAGCGTAGGCGGGGTAGACACAGATACGCAGTATTTT
cdr3_aa: CASSVGGVDTDTQYF

v_call: TRBV7-2
j_call: TRBJ2-3
d_call: TRBD2
clone_size: .
cdr3_nt: TGTGCCAGCAGCTTAAGAGGACTAGCGGGGGCCCCAGCAGATACGCAGTATTTT
cdr3_aa: CASSLRGLAGAPADTQYF

v_call: TRBV6-1
j_call: TRBJ1-6
d_call: .
clone_size: once
cdr3_nt: TGTGCCAGCAGTGAACAGAATAGAGGGGGACGTTCACCCCTCCACTTT
cdr3_aa: CASSEQNRGGRSPLHF

v_call: TRBV7-9
j_call: TRBJ1-1
d_call: TRBD1
clone_size: .
cdr3_nt: TGTGCCAGCAGCTTCGGACAGGGCGGGACTGAAGCTTTCTTT
cdr3_aa: CASSFGQGGTEAFF

v_call: TRBV15
j_call: TRBJ2-2
d_call: .
clone_size: .
cdr3_nt: TGTGCCACTCGAGGACAGTCGAACACCGGGGAGCTGTTTTTT
cdr3_aa: CATRGQSNTGELFF

v_call: TRBV4-1
j_call: TRBJ1-5
d_call: .
clone_size: .
cdr3_nt: TGCGCCAGCAGCCAAGAAAGCGGGCTTTGGAGCAATCAGCCCCAGCATTTT
cdr3_aa: CASSQESGLWSNQPQHF

v_call: TRBV7-8
j_call: TRBJ2-4
d_call: TRBD2
clone_size: .
cdr3_nt: TGTGCCAGCAGCTTAGGGATCGGGGTAGGCGGGGGGGTCCTTAGTAACATTCAGTACTTC
cdr3_aa: CASSLGIGVGGGVLSNIQYF

v_call: TRBV7-3
j_call: TRBJ2-3
d_call: .
clone_size: .
cdr3_nt: TGTGCCAGCAGCACTTTCTACACAGATACGCAGTATTTT
cdr3_aa: CASSTFYTDTQYF

v_call: TRBV2
j_call: TRBJ2-7
d_call: TRBD1
clone_size: .
cdr3_nt: TGTGCCAGCACCTCAATCCAACCGTACGGGACAGCTTTAGGAGAGCAGTACTTC
cdr3_aa: CASTSIQPYGTALGEQYF

v_call: TRBV6-5
j_call: TRBJ2-1
d_call: TRBD2
clone_size: .
cdr3_nt: TGTGCCAGCAGGACTAGCGCCAATGAGCAGTTCTTC
cdr3_aa: CASRTSANEQFF

v_call: TRBV5-1
j_call: TRBJ2-5
d_call: TRBD1
clone_size: .
cdr3_nt: TGCGCCAGCAGCCCCACCTCCGGGACAGGGGAGACCCAGTACTTC
cdr3_aa: CASSPTSGTGETQYF

v_call: TRBV24-1
j_call: TRBJ1-1
d_call: .
clone_size: .
cdr3_nt: TGTGCCACCAGTGATGGGGGGGCCGGGAAAGACACTGAAGCTTTCTTT
cdr3_aa: CATSDGGAGKDTEAFF

v_call: TRBV6-2/TRBV6-3
j_call: TRBJ2-7
d_call: TRBD2
clone_size: .
cdr3_nt: TGTGCCAGCAGTTATGCGGGGGGTCTCTCCTACGAGCAGTACTTC
cdr3_aa: CASSYAGGLSYEQYF

v_call: TRBV7-2
j_call: TRBJ1-5
d_call: TRBD1
clone_size: .
cdr3_nt: TGTGCCAGCAGCTTAGACGGACAGGGAAATCAGCCCCAGCATTTT
cdr3_aa: CASSLDGQGNQPQHF

v_call: TRBV7-9
j_call: TRBJ2-1
d_call: TRBD2
clone_size: .
cdr3_nt: TGTGCCAGCGAACCCTTAGCGGGGCACAATGAGCAGTTCTTC
cdr3_aa: CASEPLAGHNEQFF

v_call: TRBV28
j_call: TRBJ1-2
d_call: .
clone_size: .
cdr3_nt: TGTGCCAGCGGCGCAGGGTACTATGGCTACACCTTC
cdr3_aa: CASGAGYYGYTF

v_call: TRBV10-1
j_call: TRBJ1-2
d_call: .
clone_size: .
cdr3_nt: TGCGCCAGCAGGAGGACCGAGGGCGACTTGACGATGCAACGGGGCTATGGCTACACCTTC
cdr3_aa: CASRRTEGDLTMQRGYGYTF

v_call: TRBV24-1
j_call: TRBJ2-1
d_call: .
clone_size: .
cdr3_nt: TGTGCCACCAGTGATTTCGGAGGGGAGTCCTACAATGAGCAGTTCTTC
cdr3_aa: CATSDFGGESYNEQFF

v_call: TRBV12-5
j_call: TRBJ2-1
d_call: TRBD1
clone_size: .
cdr3_nt: TGTGCTAGTGGTTCGGGACAGGGGGGGGTTGAGCAGTTCTTC
cdr3_aa: CASGSGQGGVEQFF

v_call: TRBV18
j_call: TRBJ1-2
d_call: .
clone_size: .
cdr3_nt: TGTGCCAGCTCACAGGGGTCCATCTATGGCTACACCTTC
cdr3_aa: CASSQGSIYGYTF

v_call: TRBV4-1
j_call: TRBJ2-7
d_call: TRBD2
clone_size: .
cdr3_nt: TGCGCCAGCAGCCAAGGCACCGGGACTACCTATTACGAGCAGTACTTC
cdr3_aa: CASSQGTGTTYYEQYF

v_call: TRBV6-5
j_call: TRBJ2-5
d_call: TRBD1
clone_size: .
cdr3_nt: TGTGCCAGCAGAACCCAGGGGGCTGGGGAGACCCAGTACTTC
cdr3_aa: CASRTQGAGETQYF